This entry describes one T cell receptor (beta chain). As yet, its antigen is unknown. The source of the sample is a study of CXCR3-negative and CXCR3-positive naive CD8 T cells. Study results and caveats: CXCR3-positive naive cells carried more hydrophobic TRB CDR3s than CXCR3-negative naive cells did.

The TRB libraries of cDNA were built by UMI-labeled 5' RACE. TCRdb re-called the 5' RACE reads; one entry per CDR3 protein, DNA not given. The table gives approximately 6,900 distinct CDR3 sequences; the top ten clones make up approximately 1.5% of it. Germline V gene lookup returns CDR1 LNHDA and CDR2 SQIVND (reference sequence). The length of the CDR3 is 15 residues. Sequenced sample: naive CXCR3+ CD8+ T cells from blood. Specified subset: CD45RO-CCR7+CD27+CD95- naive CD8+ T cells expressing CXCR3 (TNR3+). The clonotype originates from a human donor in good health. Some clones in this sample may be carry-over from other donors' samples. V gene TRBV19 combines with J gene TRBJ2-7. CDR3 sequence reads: CASSPFRASYYEQYF.